This TCR beta chain was documented in a study of blood T cell repertoires in COVID-19. For the study at large: The cDNA or gDNA used as material had been derived from T cells, B-cell-depleted T cells, or PBMCs.

This clone showed up just a few times. Followed longitudinally, the Seattle patients had been enrolled during active infection. Germline V gene sequence: CDR1 KGHSH, CDR2 LQKENI. V lost 3 bases, J lost 4 bases, and 16 bases lay in between. The CDR3 runs to 16 residues. Sequencing was performed with immunoSEQ multiplex PCR; in TCRdb, only in-frame clones are kept and a portion is missing. The table shows 150,000 to 200,000 clones, with approximately 80% occurring only once. This receptor was identified in a woman aged 80 or over with COVID-19, enrolled during active disease. This chain connects TRBV18 to TRBJ1-3; D is uncertain. Sequenced material: peripheral blood. The CDR3 sequence is CASSPSEAGTGNTIYF. The CDR3 DNA is TGTGCCAGCTCACCGTCGGAGGCTGGCACGGGAAACACCATATATTTT.